A selection of T cell receptor beta chains follows, all from one sample in a study of blood T cell repertoires in COVID-19. TCRdb's table, derived via immunoSEQ multiplex PCR, lists solely in-frame clones and lacks some. The table has roughly 130,000 clones, around 80% seen once. The sample consisted of peripheral blood. Every receptor here comes from a man between 60 and 75 years old with active or convalescent COVID-19. CDR3s include the opening cysteine and the closing phenylalanine or tryptophan. D genes are given only for firm matches. Clone sizes are given selectively: once, few, many, or a class where the clone is expanded.

d_gene,len,j_gene,abundance,v_gene,CDR3aa,CDR3nt
NA,18,TRBJ2-2,once,TRBV19,CASSTLNPTGPGTGELFF,TGTGCCAGTAGCACACTTAACCCCACAGGGCCGGGCACCGGGGAGCTGTTTTTT
NA,13,TRBJ2-4,few,TRBV2,CASSVNRDSLQYF,TGTGCCAGCAGTGTAAACCGGGACTCTCTTCAGTACTTC
NA,16,TRBJ2-7,few,TRBV21-1,CASSRGSPRLMYEQYF,TGTGCCAGCAGCCGCGGGAGCCCCCGTCTGATGTACGAGCAGTACTTC
TRBD2,14,TRBJ2-1,NA,TRBV29-1,CSVEGLAGLSEQFF,TGCAGCGTTGAAGGACTAGCGGGTTTGAGTGAGCAGTTCTTC
NA,13,TRBJ1-2,NA,TRBV19,CASSLDRIDGYTF,TGTGCCAGTAGCCTTGACAGAATCGACGGCTACACCTTC
TRBD2,14,TRBJ2-7,NA,TRBV2,CASSRPTSGYEQYF,TGTGCCAGCAGTAGACCGACTAGCGGCTACGAGCAGTACTTC
TRBD1,15,TRBJ1-6,NA,TRBV28,CAGKRQGTSTSPLHF,TGTGCCGGGAAACGACAGGGGACTTCCACTTCACCCCTCCACTTT
TRBD2,13,TRBJ2-3,NA,TRBV7-3,CASSLSRGDAQYF,TGTGCCAGCAGCCTCTCCCGGGGGGATGCGCAGTATTTT
NA,16,TRBJ1-1,NA,TRBV24-1,CATSDPRTGTNTEAFF,TGTGCCACCAGTGATCCCCGAACAGGGACGAACACTGAAGCTTTCTTT
NA,14,TRBJ1-6,NA,TRBV30,CAWSSHKQHSPLHF,TGTGCCTGGAGTTCGCATAAACAGCATTCACCCCTCCACTTT
TRBD2,17,TRBJ2-3,NA,TRBV19,CASSMGTSGMGPDTQYF,TGTGCCAGTAGTATGGGGACTAGCGGGATGGGGCCAGATACGCAGTATTTT
TRBD2,19,TRBJ2-3,NA,TRBV24-1,CATSDFGGPGLAGADTQYF,TGTGCCACCAGTGATTTCGGGGGCCCCGGACTAGCGGGAGCAGATACGCAGTATTTT
NA,15,TRBJ2-5,NA,TRBV5-1,CASSLALLAQETQYF,TGCGCCAGCAGCTTGGCCCTACTAGCTCAAGAGACCCAGTACTTC